This T cell receptor beta chain is drawn from a study of T cells in Graves' hyperthyroidism and ophthalmopathy. RNA transcripts yielded amplified TCR beta CDR3 regions. With the HTBI primer set, the TCR CDR3 went through a first round of RT-PCR. TCRdb reprocessed the multiplex PCR reads with MiXCR, giving one entry per CDR3 protein. The table lists under 750,000 distinct CDR3 sequences, under 20% of them singletons. Used for diagnoses were clinical symptoms, serum thyroxine and TRAb, thyroid ultrasound and orbital computed tomography. Germline V gene lookup returns CDR1 ENHRY and CDR2 SYGVKD. The V end lost 4 bases, the J end lost 0 bases, and 29 bases lay between the germline ends. There are 21 residues in the CDR3. For this clonotype: Its antigen remains unknown.

Study-wide results and limits: Appearing also in blood were most of the thyroid clonotypes expanded above 0.001.

Sequences were obtained from blood. V gene TRBV10-3 combines with J gene TRBJ2-3; a weak D match, TRBD2 (5 bases). The clonotype comes from a woman aged 45-65 years with Graves' hyperthyroidism that later progressed to Graves' ophthalmopathy. The CDR3 is CAISVPKEVVGRPASTDTQYF. CDR3 nucleotides: TGTGCCATCAGTGTACCGAAGGAGGTGGTTGGCAGGCCTGCCAGCACAGATACGCAGTATTTT.